This T cell receptor beta chain was identified during a study of CD8+ T cells in alopecia areata. Extraction and reverse transcription of RNA yielded cDNA as the sequencing template. This table comes from immunoSEQ multiplex PCR, and its TCRdb copy is limited to in-frame clones, with some not included. The sample lists 200,000 to 250,000 clones, 64% occurring once. Notes on the study in general: Elevated clonality characterized lesional scalp relative to normal scalp, particularly in alopecia totalis/universalis. Sharing of TCRs across patients appeared less clear than in mice, possibly for HLA-related reasons.

The V gene lost 7 bases and the J gene lost 5 bases, with 19 bases spanning the gap. CDR1 is SGHRS and CDR2 is YFSETQ in the germline V gene. CDR3 length: 15 amino acids. Indicated treatment: oral pan-JAK inhibitor, 5-10 mg twice daily. This clone is a singleton in its sample. Its antigen is as yet unknown. The source was CD4+ T cells sorted from blood, collected at week 4, from a patient treated with tofacitinib. This sequence originates from a human donor with alopecia areata. The chain employs TRBV5-1 and TRBJ1-5; D unclear. The CDR3 nucleotides are TGCGCCAGCGCCCCGGATGGAGGTACCTATCAGCCCCAGCATTTT. Its translation is CASAPDGGTYQPQHF.